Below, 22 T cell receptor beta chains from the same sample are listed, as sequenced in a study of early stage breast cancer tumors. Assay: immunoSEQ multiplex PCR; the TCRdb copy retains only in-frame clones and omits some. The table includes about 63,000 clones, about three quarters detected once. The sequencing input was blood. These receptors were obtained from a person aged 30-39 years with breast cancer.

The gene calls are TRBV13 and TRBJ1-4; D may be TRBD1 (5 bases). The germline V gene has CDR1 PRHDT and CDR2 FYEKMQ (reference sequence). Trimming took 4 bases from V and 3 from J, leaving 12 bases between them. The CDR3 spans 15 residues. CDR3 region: CASSSRGTANEKLFF. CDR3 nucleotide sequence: TGTGCCAGCAGCTCAAGGGGTACGGCTAATGAAAAACTGTTTTTT. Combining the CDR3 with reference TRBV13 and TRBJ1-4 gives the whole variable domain AAGVIQSPRHLIKEKRETATLKCYPIPRHDTVYWYQQGPGQDPQFLISFYEKMQSDKGSIPDRFSAQQFSDYHSELNMSSLELGDSALYFCASSSRGTANEKLFFGSGTQLSVL.

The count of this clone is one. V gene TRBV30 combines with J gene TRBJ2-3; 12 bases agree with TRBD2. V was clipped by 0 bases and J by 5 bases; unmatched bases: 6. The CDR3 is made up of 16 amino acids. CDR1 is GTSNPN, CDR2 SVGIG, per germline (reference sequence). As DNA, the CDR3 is TGTGCCTGGAGTGTAGGGGCTAGCGGGAGGGAAGATACGCAGTATTTT. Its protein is CAWSVGASGREDTQYF. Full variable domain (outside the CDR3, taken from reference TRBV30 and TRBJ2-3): SQTIHQWPATLVQPVGSPLSLECTVEGTSNPNLYWYRQAAGRGLQLLFYSVGIGQISSEVPQNLSASRPQDRQFILSSKKLLLSDSGFYLCAWSVGASGREDTQYFGPGTRLTVL.

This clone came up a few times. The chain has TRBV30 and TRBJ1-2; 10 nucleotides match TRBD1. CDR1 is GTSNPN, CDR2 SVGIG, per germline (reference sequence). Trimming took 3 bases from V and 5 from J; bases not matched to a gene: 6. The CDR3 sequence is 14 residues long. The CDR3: CAWRGGTGVYGYTF. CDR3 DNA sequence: TGTGCCTGGAGGGGAGGGACAGGGGTTTATGGCTACACCTTC.

CDR3 nucleotides: TGTGCCAGCAGTGATCTGGGACTAGCCTCCTACGAGCAGTACTTC. Protein product: CASSDLGLASYEQYF. The gene calls are TRBV2 and TRBJ2-7, with 9 nucleotides matching TRBD2. V dropped 3 bases and J dropped 0; count of bases not matched to a gene: 3. The CDR3 runs 15 residues. CDR1 and CDR2 from the germline V gene are SNHLY and FYNNEI.

CDR3 bases: TGTGCCAGTAGCGGACGGTTCCCGCGAGGTGGCTACACCTTC. It encodes CASSGRFPRGGYTF. The chain combines TRBV19 with TRBJ1-2, with D uncertain. Per the germline V gene, CDR1 is LNHDA and CDR2 is SQIVND (reference sequence). CDR3 size: 14 residues. Trimming took off 6 bases at V and 7 bases at J, with 18 bases between the two ends. The entire variable domain, with the rest obtained from reference TRBV19 and TRBJ1-2, is as follows: DGGITQSPKYLFRKEGQNVTLSCEQNLNHDAMYWYRQDPGQGLRLIYYSQIVNDFQKGDIAEGYSVSREKKESFPLTVTSAQKNPTAFYLCASSGRFPRGGYTFGSGTRLTVV.

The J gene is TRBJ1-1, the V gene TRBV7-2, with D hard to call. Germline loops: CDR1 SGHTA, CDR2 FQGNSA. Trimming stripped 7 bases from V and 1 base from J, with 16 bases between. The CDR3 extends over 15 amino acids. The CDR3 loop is CASTLSRTPNTEAFF. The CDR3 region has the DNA TGTGCCAGCACTCTATCCCGGACTCCGAACACTGAAGCTTTCTTT.

Written as DNA, the CDR3 is TGTGCCAGCAGCTTAAGGACTAGCGGGACCGGGGAGACCCAGTACTTC. This sequence encodes CASSLRTSGTGETQYF. The chain joins TRBV7-6 to TRBJ2-5; 12 bases match TRBD2. In germline, CDR1 is SGHVS, CDR2 FNYEAQ. The CDR3 extends over 16 amino acids. J was trimmed by 5 bases and V by 2 bases; bases with no gene match: 6.

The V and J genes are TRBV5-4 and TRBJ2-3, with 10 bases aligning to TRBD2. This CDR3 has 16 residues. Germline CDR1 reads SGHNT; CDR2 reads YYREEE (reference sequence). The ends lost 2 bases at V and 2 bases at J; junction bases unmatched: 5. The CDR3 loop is CASSFPGLADTDTQYF. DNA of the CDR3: TGTGCCAGCAGCTTCCCTGGACTAGCGGACACAGATACGCAGTATTTT.

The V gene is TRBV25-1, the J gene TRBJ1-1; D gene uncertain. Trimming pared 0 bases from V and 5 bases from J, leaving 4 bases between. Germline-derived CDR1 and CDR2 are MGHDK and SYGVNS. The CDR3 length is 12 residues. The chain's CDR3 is CASSEYGTEAFF. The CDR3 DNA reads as TGTGCCAGCAGTGAATATGGGACTGAAGCTTTCTTT.

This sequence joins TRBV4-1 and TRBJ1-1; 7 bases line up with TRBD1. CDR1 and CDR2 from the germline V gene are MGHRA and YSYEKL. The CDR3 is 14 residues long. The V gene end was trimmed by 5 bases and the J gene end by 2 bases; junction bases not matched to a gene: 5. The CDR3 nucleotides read TGCGCCAGCAGCACCGGGGACAGAAACACTGAAGCTTTCTTT. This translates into CASSTGDRNTEAFF.

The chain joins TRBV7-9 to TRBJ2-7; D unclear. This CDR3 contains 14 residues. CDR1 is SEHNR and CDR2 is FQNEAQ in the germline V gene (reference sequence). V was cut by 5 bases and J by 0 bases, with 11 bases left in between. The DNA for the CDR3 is TGTGCCAGCAGCCCAGACACGGCCTCCTACGAGCAGTACTTC. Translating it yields CASSPDTASYEQYF.

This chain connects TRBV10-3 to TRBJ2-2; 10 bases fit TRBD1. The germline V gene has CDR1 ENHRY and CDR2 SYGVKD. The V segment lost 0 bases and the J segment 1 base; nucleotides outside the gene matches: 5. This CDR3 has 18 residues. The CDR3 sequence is CAISESRGQGENTGELFF. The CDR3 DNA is TGTGCCATCAGTGAGTCGCGCGGACAGGGGGAGAACACCGGGGAGCTGTTTTTT.

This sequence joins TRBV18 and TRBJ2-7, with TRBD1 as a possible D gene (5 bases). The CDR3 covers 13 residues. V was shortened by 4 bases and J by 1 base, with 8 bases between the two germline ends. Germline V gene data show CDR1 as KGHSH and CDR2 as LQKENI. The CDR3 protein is CASSQGFSYEQYF. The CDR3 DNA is TGTGCCAGCTCACAGGGGTTTTCCTACGAGCAGTACTTC.

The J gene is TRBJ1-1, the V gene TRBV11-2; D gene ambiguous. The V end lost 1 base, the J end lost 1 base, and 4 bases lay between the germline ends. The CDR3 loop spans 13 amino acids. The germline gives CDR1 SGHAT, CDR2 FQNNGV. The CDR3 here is CASSLGGNTEAFF. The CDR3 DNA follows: TGTGCCAGCAGCTTAGGAGGGAACACTGAAGCTTTCTTT. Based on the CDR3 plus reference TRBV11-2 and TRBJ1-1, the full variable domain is EAGVAQSPRYKIIEKRQSVAFWCNPISGHATLYWYQQILGQGPKLLIQFQNNGVVDDSQLPKDRFSAERLKGVDSTLKIQPAKLEDSAVYLCASSLGGNTEAFFGQGTRLTVV.

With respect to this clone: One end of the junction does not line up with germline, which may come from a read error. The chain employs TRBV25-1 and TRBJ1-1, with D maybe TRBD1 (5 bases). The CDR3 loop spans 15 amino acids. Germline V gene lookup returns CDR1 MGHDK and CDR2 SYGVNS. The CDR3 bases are TGTGCCAGTAGTGACGGTCGGGGGATCGGCACTGAAGCTTTCTTT. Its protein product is CASSDGRGIGTEAFF.

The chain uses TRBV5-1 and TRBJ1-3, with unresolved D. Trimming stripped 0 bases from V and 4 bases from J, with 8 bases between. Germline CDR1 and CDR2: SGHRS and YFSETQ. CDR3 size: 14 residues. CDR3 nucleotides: TGCGCCAGCAGCTTGGCGGGGATCGGAAACACCATATATTTT. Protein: CASSLAGIGNTIYF.

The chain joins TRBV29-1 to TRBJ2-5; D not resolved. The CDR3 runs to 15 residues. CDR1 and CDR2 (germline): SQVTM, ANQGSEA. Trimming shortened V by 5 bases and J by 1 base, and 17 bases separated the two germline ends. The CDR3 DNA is TGCAGCGTTCGCGGCCTAGGAGAGCCCCAAGAGACCCAGTACTTC. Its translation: CSVRGLGEPQETQYF.

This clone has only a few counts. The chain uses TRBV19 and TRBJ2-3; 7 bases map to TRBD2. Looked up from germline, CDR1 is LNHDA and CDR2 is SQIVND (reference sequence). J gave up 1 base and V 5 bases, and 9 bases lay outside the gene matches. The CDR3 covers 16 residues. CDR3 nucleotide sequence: TGTGCCAGTAGTCCCCCCCGACTAGCCGGCACAGATACGCAGTATTTT. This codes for CASSPPRLAGTDTQYF.

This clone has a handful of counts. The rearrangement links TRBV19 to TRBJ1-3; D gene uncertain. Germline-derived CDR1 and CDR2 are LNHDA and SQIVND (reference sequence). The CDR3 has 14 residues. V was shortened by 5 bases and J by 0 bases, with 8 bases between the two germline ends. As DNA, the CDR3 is TGTGCCAGTAGTCTTGACACCTCTGGAAACACCATATATTTT. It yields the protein CASSLDTSGNTIYF.

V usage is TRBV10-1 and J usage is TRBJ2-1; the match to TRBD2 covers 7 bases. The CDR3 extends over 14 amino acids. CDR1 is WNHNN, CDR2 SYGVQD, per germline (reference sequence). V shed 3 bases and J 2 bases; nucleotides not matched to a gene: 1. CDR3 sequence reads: CASSEGTTYNEQFF. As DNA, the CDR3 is TGCGCCAGCAGTGAAGGGACTACCTACAATGAGCAGTTCTTC.

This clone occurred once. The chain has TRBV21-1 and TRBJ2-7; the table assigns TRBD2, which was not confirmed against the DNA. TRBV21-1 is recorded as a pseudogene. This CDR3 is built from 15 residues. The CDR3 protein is CAKLGERKSSYEQYF. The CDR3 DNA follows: TGTGCCAAGCTTGGTGAGCGGAAAAGCTCCTACGAGCAGTACTTC.

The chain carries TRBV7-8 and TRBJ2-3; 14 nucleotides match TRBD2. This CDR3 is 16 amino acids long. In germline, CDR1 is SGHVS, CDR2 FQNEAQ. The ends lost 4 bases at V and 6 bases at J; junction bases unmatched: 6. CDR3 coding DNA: TGTGCCAGCAGCTGGGGGACTAGCGGGAGTTCCGATACGCAGTATTTT. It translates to CASSWGTSGSSDTQYF.